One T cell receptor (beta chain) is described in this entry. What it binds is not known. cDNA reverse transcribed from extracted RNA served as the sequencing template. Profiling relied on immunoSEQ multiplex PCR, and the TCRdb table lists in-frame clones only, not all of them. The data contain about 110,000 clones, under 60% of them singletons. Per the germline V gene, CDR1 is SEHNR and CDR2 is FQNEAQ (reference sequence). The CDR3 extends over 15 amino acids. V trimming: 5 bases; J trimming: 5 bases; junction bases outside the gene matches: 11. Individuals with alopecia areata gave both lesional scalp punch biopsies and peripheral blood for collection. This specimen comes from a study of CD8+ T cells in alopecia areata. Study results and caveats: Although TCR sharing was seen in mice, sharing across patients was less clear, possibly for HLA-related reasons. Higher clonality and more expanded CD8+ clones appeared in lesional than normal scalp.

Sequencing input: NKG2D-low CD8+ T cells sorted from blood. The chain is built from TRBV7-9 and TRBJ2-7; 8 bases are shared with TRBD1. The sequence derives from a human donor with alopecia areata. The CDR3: CASSGRAGGLDEQYF. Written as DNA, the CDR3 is TGTGCCAGCAGCGGTCGGGCAGGGGGCCTCGACGAGCAGTACTTC.